These T cell receptor beta chains were read from a single sample in a study of shared T cell receptors in the human thymus. Sequenced by immunoSEQ multiplex PCR; TCRdb stores in-frame clones only, minus some. Of just under 550,000 clones detected, 78% appear once; the ten largest clones hold approximately 0.013%. This sample also appeared in a second study, on human thymus T cells.

The sequencing input was thymocytes. Receptors originate from a boy less than two years old with a congenital heart defect. Each CDR3 is given with its conserved first and last residue. The order of the fields is V gene, J gene, CDR3 protein.

>TRBV4-2|TRBJ2-7
CASSPGGPGGPGSYEQYF
>TRBV2|TRBJ2-3
CASSDPRGHEDTQYF
>TRBV18|TRBJ1-1
CASSLPQEGGVNTEAFF
>TRBV30|TRBJ1-1
CAWSVGLTGDRDTEAFF
>TRBV4-1|TRBJ2-7
CASSQSGDEQYF
>TRBV28|TRBJ2-3
CAVPQGTSGRGADTQYF
>TRBV14|TRBJ2-7
CASSLGQGYEQYF
>TRBV11-1|TRBJ2-6
CASSMGAGQAVSGANVLTF
>TRBV30|TRBJ1-2
CAWSVRNSYGYTF
>TRBV30|TRBJ1-4
CAWSVRGQGNEKLFF
>TRBV9|TRBJ2-1
CASSRAGDREQFF
>TRBV4-2|TRBJ2-2
CASSPLSRGTGELFF
>TRBV19|TRBJ2-7
CASSRKGLAPYYEQYF
>TRBV5-3|TRBJ2-3
CARSWGWDTNTDTQYF
>TRBV10-2|TRBJ2-7
CASSESRQISYEQYF
>TRBV9|TRBJ2-3
CASSPRGRETSTDTQYF
>TRBV5-4|TRBJ2-3
CASSINSGSFSTDTQYF
>TRBV6-4|TRBJ2-7
CASSEETGYEQYF
>TRBV7-9|TRBJ2-5
CASSLGPALQETQYF
>TRBV5-4|TRBJ2-3
CASSNHSGRDLDTQYF
>TRBV5-5|TRBJ1-1
CASSLHRSQVDTEAFF
>TRBV11-3|TRBJ1-2
CASSLRGHHGYTF
>TRBV2|TRBJ2-1
CASSYSTNNEQFF
>TRBV6-1|TRBJ2-3
CASSAFSGRATDTQYF
>TRBV19|TRBJ1-5
CASSIVKIRGGRQPQHF
>TRBV6-5|TRBJ2-5
CASSTRETQYF
>TRBV30|TRBJ2-3
CASLEADTQYF
>TRBV10-2|TRBJ2-3
CASTGTSTDTQYF
>TRBV27|TRBJ2-7
CASSSQTSGRARLVYEQYF
>TRBV4-3|TRBJ2-1
CASSQVGLARFPYNEQFF
>TRBV19|TRBJ1-2
CASSAGTRNGYTF
>TRBV30|TRBJ2-1
CAWSHSLRGLYNEQFF
>TRBV28|TRBJ1-2
CASSRVYGYTF
>TRBV6-6|TRBJ2-7
CASSPPGTGAYEQYF
>TRBV25-1|TRBJ2-1
CASSEGPGLADNEQFF
>TRBV2|TRBJ2-2
CASTRTSGNTGELFF
>TRBV4-2|TRBJ2-7
CASSQTTRRGYEQYF
>TRBV11-3|TRBJ2-5
CASRGGGETQYF
>TRBV11-2|TRBJ1-3
CASTVGGPRTGNTIYF
>TRBV19|TRBJ2-1
CASSAPRAGDQFF
>TRBV7-6|TRBJ2-1
CASSRSVPEPYNEQFF